This T cell receptor (beta chain) stems from a study of blood T cell repertoires in COVID-19. Trimming stripped 4 bases from V and 8 bases from J, with 11 bases between. Germline V lookup: CDR1 KGHSH, CDR2 LQKENI. This CDR3 has 12 amino acids. Method: immunoSEQ multiplex PCR; TCRdb's copy keeps in-frame clones and lacks some. The profile covers hundreds of thousands of clones, with roughly four fifths appearing a single time and 5% taken by the ten largest. The chain couples TRBV18 to TRBJ1-1, with D tentatively TRBD1 (6 bases). This sequence was found in a man in his forties or fifties who had been exposed to COVID-19. The sample taken for sequencing was PBMCs or T cells enriched from blood (not recorded which). CDR3 protein: CASSHDRTEAFF. As DNA, the CDR3 is TGTGCCAGCTCACATGACAGGACGGAAGCTTTCTTT.